The 24 T cell receptor beta chains reported below all come from one sample, sequenced in a study of CXCR3-negative and CXCR3-positive naive CD8 T cells. Overall study results and limits: Comparison of naive cells showed more hydrophobic TRB CDR3s in CXCR3-positive than in CXCR3-negative naive cells.

The TRB libraries of cDNA were built by UMI-labeled 5' RACE. TCRdb reworked the 5' RACE reads into one entry per CDR3 protein, no DNA. This sample's table reports around 95,000 distinct CDR3 sequences. Their antigens are not known. Sequences were obtained from naive CXCR3+ CD8+ T cells from blood. The sample's subset: CD45RO-CCR7+CD27+CD95- naive CD8+ T cells expressing CXCR3 (TNR3+). The receptors were sampled from a human donor in good health. Some clones in this sample may be carry-over from other donors' samples.

The chain carries TRBV5-4 and TRBJ2-1; TCRdb lists TRBD2, though no DNA is available to test this call. This CDR3 is 14 amino acids long. Germline CDR1 SGHNT, CDR2 YYREEE (reference sequence). The CDR3 spells CASGGLAGYNEQFF.

The chain combines TRBV6-4 with TRBJ1-6; TCRdb designates TRBD1, a call that cannot be tested without DNA. CDR1 and CDR2 from the germline V gene are MRHNA and SNTAGT. This CDR3 comprises 14 residues. CDR3: CASSEGQGSSPLHF.

This sequence joins TRBV5-6 and TRBJ2-1; TCRdb proposes TRBD1, but this gene call is untestable without DNA. The germline V gene encodes CDR1 SGHDT and CDR2 YYEEEE. This CDR3 has 15 amino acids. The CDR3 loop is CASSLLGGGHHEQFF.

The chain recombines TRBV20-1 with TRBJ1-1; the D gene TCRdb calls, TRBD1, cannot be checked with no DNA. The CDR3 has 15 residues. The V gene's germline CDR1 is DFQATT and CDR2 SNEGSKA (reference sequence). CDR3: CGARYDRVAGTEAFF.

The CDR3 region is CASSDSGGAWYEQFF. This chain links TRBV12-3 or TRBV12-4 with TRBJ2-1; as DNA is missing, the TRBD1 call by TCRdb cannot be tested. The CDR3 runs to 15 residues.

V is TRBV4-2 and J is TRBJ1-1. From germline, CDR1 is LGHNA and CDR2 YNFKEQ. The CDR3 has 16 amino acids. CDR3 sequence: CASSPSPRFSNTEAFF.

The V call is TRBV28, the J call TRBJ2-2; the TCRdb D gene call, TRBD1, has no DNA to confirm it. The CDR3 runs 13 residues. Germline values: CDR1 MDHEN, CDR2 SYDVKM. The CDR3 is CASSPDYTGELFF.

The V and J genes are TRBV6-6 and TRBJ2-2. This CDR3 is 13 amino acids long. The germline CDR1 and CDR2 sequences are MNHNY and SVGAGI (reference sequence). CDR3: CASSLTNTGGLFF.

This chain joins TRBV12-3 or TRBV12-4 and TRBJ1-5; TCRdb selects TRBD1, and the lack of DNA leaves this call unchecked. The CDR3 loop spans 15 amino acids. The CDR3 loop is CASSDTGGSNQPQHF.

The gene calls are TRBV4-3 and TRBJ2-3. The CDR3 has 15 amino acids. Germline lookup yields CDR1 LGHNA and CDR2 YSLEER. The CDR3 reads CASSQDGVVLDTQYF.

This rearrangement joins TRBV7-2 to TRBJ2-1. Germline V gene sequence: CDR1 SGHTA, CDR2 FQGNSA. The CDR3 has 15 amino acids. The CDR3 loop is CASSLDQGPYNEQFF.

This chain connects TRBV6-5 to TRBJ2-1; TCRdb calls TRBD1, which cannot be checked without DNA. The CDR3 totals 13 residues. The germline V gene has CDR1 MNHEY and CDR2 SVGAGI. The CDR3 sequence: CASSYSGQNEQFF.

The V and J genes are TRBV28 and TRBJ2-2; as DNA is missing, the TRBD2 call by TCRdb cannot be tested. There are 16 residues in the CDR3. The V gene's germline CDR1 is MDHEN and CDR2 SYDVKM. This CDR3 is CASSSLAGAYAGELFF.

The chain couples TRBV29-1 to TRBJ2-1; the TCRdb D gene call, TRBD2, has no DNA to confirm it. The CDR3 has 15 amino acids. Germline CDR1 and CDR2: SQVTM and ANQGSEA. This CDR3 reads CSVPDGHRLYNEQFF.

This chain connects TRBV7-9 to TRBJ2-1; checking the TCRdb D call of TRBD1 is not possible without DNA. CDR3 length: 16 residues. Germline V CDR1 and CDR2: SEHNR, FQNEAQ (reference sequence). This chain's CDR3 is CASSPRRDRVGNEQFF.

The chain is built from TRBV29-1 and TRBJ2-5; the TCRdb call, TRBD1, lacks DNA for checking. CDR3 length: 14 residues. Germline V gene lookup returns CDR1 SQVTM and CDR2 ANQGSEA. The CDR3 sequence is CSVDLGTSEETQYF.

The chain has TRBV29-1 and TRBJ1-2; checking the TCRdb D call of TRBD1 is not possible without DNA. This CDR3 is 13 amino acids long. Germline V gives CDR1 SQVTM, CDR2 ANQGSEA. The CDR3 reads CSAKGGMVDGYTF. Drawing the rest from reference TRBV29-1 and TRBJ1-2, the complete variable domain is SAVISQKPSRDICQRGTSLTIQCQVDSQVTMMFWYRQQPGQSLTLIATANQGSEATYESGFVIDKFPISRPNLTFSTLTVSNMSPEDSSIYLCSAKGGMVDGYTFGSGTRLTVV.

The chain's CDR3 is CASSIGTGDSYEQYF. The chain links TRBV19 to TRBJ2-7; TCRdb gives TRBD1 as the D gene, but with no DNA this cannot be confirmed. The CDR3 runs 15 residues. Germline-derived CDR1 and CDR2 are LNHDA and SQIVND (reference sequence).

The genes are TRBV6-1 and TRBJ2-7. The V gene's germline CDR1 is MNHNS and CDR2 SASEGT. CDR3 length: 11 amino acids. CDR3 loop: CASISVNEQYF.

The genes are TRBV6-2 or TRBV6-3 and TRBJ2-7; TCRdb names TRBD2, which stays unverified in the absence of DNA. CDR1 and CDR2 from the germline V gene are MNHEY and SVGEGT. CDR3 size: 16 residues. The CDR3 spells CASSYSAIAAGYEQYF.

The rearrangement uses TRBV28 and TRBJ1-4; no DNA is available, so the TRBD1 call from TCRdb remains unchecked. The CDR3 consists of 15 residues. The V gene's germline CDR1 is MDHEN and CDR2 SYDVKM. The CDR3 loop reads CASTDRQGTNEKLFF.

The V gene is TRBV5-1, the J gene TRBJ2-1; with no DNA, the TCRdb D assignment of TRBD2 cannot be verified. The CDR3 covers 16 residues. The germline CDR1 and CDR2 sequences are SGHRS and YFSETQ. The CDR3 reads CASSLFERGASWEQFF.

The genes are TRBV7-9 and TRBJ2-1. Germline assignment: CDR1 SEHNR and CDR2 FQNEAQ (reference sequence). This CDR3 has 14 residues. The CDR3 is CASRGVASYNEQFF.

The V call is TRBV6-2 or TRBV6-3, the J call TRBJ2-5; the TRBD1 assignment by TCRdb is unverifiable without DNA. CDR1 is MNHEY, CDR2 SVGEGT, per germline. The CDR3 runs to 15 residues. CDR3 sequence reads: CASSHGRGGGETQYF.